This TCR beta chain was sequenced for a study of immune characterization of retroperitoneal liposarcoma. This clonotype turned up a few times. TCRdb analysed the PCR reads with MiXCR anew, one entry per CDR3 protein. Here the sample spans some 9,900 distinct CDR3 sequences, 28% being singletons. The CDR3 covers 15 residues. The germline V and J ends were trimmed by 3 bases and 7 bases, with 13 bases remaining between them. From germline, CDR1 is SGHTA and CDR2 FQGNSA. This TCR came from a male donor with retroperitoneal liposarcoma. The sequencing sample was made of tumor tissue. The V and J genes are TRBV7-2 and TRBJ1-6; D uncertain. The CDR3 protein is CASSFRGTQNSPLHF. CDR3 nucleotide sequence: TGTGCCAGCAGCTTTCGGGGAACCCAGAATTCACCCCTCCACTTT.